The clone carrying this T cell receptor beta chain showed up just a few times. This sample stems from a study of Graves' ophthalmopathy and Graves' hyperthyroidism. Study-wide background: Investigators collected peripheral blood at initial diagnosis, before any treatment was given.

No progression to ophthalmopathy over 18 months defined stable hyperthyroidism. The TCR beta CDR3 regions underwent amplification from RNA transcripts. Following a first-round RT-PCR that used HTBI primers, a second-round multiplex PCR was carried out. TCRdb used MiXCR to reprocess the multiplex PCR reads, holding one entry per CDR3 protein. The sample contains about 620,000 distinct CDR3 sequences, 20% to 25% of which appear only once. Germline lookup yields CDR1 LNHDA and CDR2 SQIVND (reference sequence). This CDR3 comprises 14 residues. The J segment lost 6 bases and the V segment lost 3 bases, leaving 7 bases of the junction unmatched.

This sequence originates from a woman between 18 and 29 years old with stable Graves' hyperthyroidism. Some clones in this sample may be carry-over from other donors' samples. The material sequenced was peripheral blood. The chain recombines TRBV19 with TRBJ1-1; 7 bases align to TRBD1. DNA for the CDR3: TGTGCCAGTAGTATGATACAGGGGAAATCTGAAGCTTTCTTT. This encodes CASSMIQGKSEAFF.